These 6 T cell receptor beta chains came from one sample sequenced in a study of metastatic and nonmetastatic thyroid tumors. No patient received treatment before thyroid surgery. TCRdb re-called the PCR reads through MiXCR. The table includes under 40,000 clones, around a sixth detected once. The sample consisted of blood. The source is a female donor with papillary thyroid cancer or a benign thyroid nodule (not recorded which). Some clones in this sample may be carry-over from other donors' samples.

This clone is labeled medium-sized. This rearrangement joins TRBV3-1 to TRBJ2-7; D is unresolved. The V end was cut by 1 base, the J end by 6 bases, with 7 bases between. The CDR3 contains 12 residues. CDR1 and CDR2 (germline): LGHDT, YNNKEL (reference sequence). Here the CDR3 reads CASSQASGEQYF. The CDR3 region has the DNA TGTGCCAGCAGCCAAGCGTCGGGCGAGCAGTACTTC.

This clone has at least ten counts. The gene calls are TRBV5-4 and TRBJ2-7; D possibly uses TRBD1 or TRBD2 (5 bases each). In germline, CDR1 is SGHNT, CDR2 YYREEE (reference sequence). The V and J ends lost 5 bases and 6 bases respectively, with 24 bases between them. The CDR3 is 16 residues long. CDR3 DNA: TGTGCCAGCAGTTCTTATACGGGATCCAAGCAGGGCGAGCAGTACTTC. Its translation is CASSSYTGSKQGEQYF.

The V call is TRBV5-1, the J call TRBJ1-1; 8 positions agree with TRBD1. V lost 1 base to trimming and J lost 7 bases; unmatched junction nucleotides: 12. The germline gives CDR1 SGHRS, CDR2 YFSETQ. The CDR3 has 16 residues. The CDR3 DNA is TGCGCCAGCAGCTTGTCAGGGGGCGCAGGTGATATTGAAGCTTTCTTT. This encodes CASSLSGGAGDIEAFF.

Regarding this clone: It may be a read error: a sequence one base away is much more abundant. CDR3 protein: CASSLVAGGADTQYF. The CDR3 DNA reads as TGTGCCAGCAGCTTAGTAGCGGGAGGTGCAGATACGCAGTATTTT. The V and J genes are TRBV11-1 and TRBJ2-3; 10 bases align to TRBD2. CDR1 is SGHAT and CDR2 is FQDESV in the germline V gene (reference sequence). The CDR3 has 15 amino acids. Trimming at V came to 1 base and at J to 4 bases, leaving 2 bases not matched to a gene.

This clone was detected a few times. The chain employs TRBV6-1 and TRBJ1-2, with D maybe TRBD1 (5 bases). The V gene lost 7 bases and the J gene lost 9 bases, with 15 bases spanning the gap. The CDR3 is 12 residues long. Germline lookup yields CDR1 MNHNS and CDR2 SASEGT. The CDR3 DNA sequence: TGTGCCAGCATACAGGACTACTCTTGCTACACCTTC. Translated, it gives CASIQDYSCYTF.

There are many counts of this clone. The gene calls are TRBV2 and TRBJ2-5, with a possible D match to TRBD2 (5 bases). The CDR3 loop spans 13 amino acids. Germline CDR1 and CDR2: SNHLY and FYNNEI. Trimming took off 7 bases at V and 0 bases at J, with 9 bases between the two ends. The CDR3 DNA reads as TGTGCCAGCACGCGAGGGAACCAAGAGACCCAGTACTTC. Protein sequence: CASTRGNQETQYF.